The sequence of this T cell receptor beta chain was determined in a study of CD8 T cells in ankylosing spondylitis. Study outcomes and limitations: Seemingly characteristic of ankylosing spondylitis blood was a TCR beta motif consisting of about 8 highly homologous variants.

With molecular barcodes, quantitative 5'-RACE was used to make the TCR beta libraries. TCRdb re-derived calls from the 5' RACE reads in MiXCR, one entry per CDR3 protein. The sample includes 250,000 to 400,000 distinct CDR3 sequences, roughly 12% of them seen just once. Per germline, CDR1 SEHNR and CDR2 FQNEAQ (reference sequence). The CDR3 is 16 amino acids. J lost 3 bases, V lost 5 bases, and 10 bases had no gene match. In regard to this clonotype: The antigen is unknown.

Sample: blood, either unsorted or a sorted T cell fraction (not recorded which). The receptor's source is a female donor with ankylosing spondylitis or in good health (not recorded which). This chain uses TRBV7-9 with TRBJ2-3; TRBD2 agrees at 8 bases. CDR3 sequence reads: CASSLPPGRGTDTQYF. The CDR3 DNA reads as TGTGCCAGCAGCCTCCCCCCCGGGAGGGGTACAGATACGCAGTATTTT.